The present T cell receptor beta chain was sequenced within a study of cytomegalovirus exposure and HLA in healthy donors. With 60 Vbeta and 13 Jbeta primers, the PCR was carried out. The method was immunoSEQ multiplex PCR; TCRdb's version includes in-frame clones alone and lacks a portion of them. Of about 180,000 clones listed, more than 60% are singletons. V shed 0 bases and J 3 bases; nucleotides not matched to a gene: 3. Germline V gene data show CDR1 as SGDLS and CDR2 as YYNGEE. This CDR3 region has 17 residues. Comment on this clone: Its antigen remains unknown.

Regarding the study as a whole: There were a few CMV-associated chains whose specificity for CMV antigens was confirmed in vitro. Later on, an analysis found that several of the most significant clusters appeared to be linked to common viral pathogens, which included parvovirus B19. Relative to equally common others, HLA-associated TCR beta chains showed greater clonal expansion in a later analysis. Reportedly, fewer N-insertions than the approximately 680-donor mean appeared in an Asian-associated ancestry cluster in a later analysis.

This receptor was taken from a man between 18 and 35 years old in good health and CMV-seronegative. Sequenced material: PBMCs. The chain has TRBV9 and TRBJ2-6; 10 bases line up with TRBD2. CDR3 amino acids: CASSVEAGGFGANVLTF. The CDR3 bases are TGTGCCAGCAGCGTAGAAGCGGGGGGGTTTGGGGCCAACGTCCTGACTTTC.